Sequencing of this T cell receptor (beta chain) was carried out in a study of T cell clones after liver transplantation. Looking at the study overall: Apart from a few HCV-positive recipients, transplants were for non-autoimmune, non-viral reasons.

Libraries were prepared by immunoSEQ multiplex PCR; TCRdb keeps only in-frame clonotypes and omits some of them. Among about 33,000 clones, about 94% were seen once, and the ten largest hold 20% to 30%. V lost 10 bases and J 3 bases, leaving 12 bases between the germline ends. The CDR3 is 12 residues long. Germline V lookup: CDR1 ENHRY, CDR2 SYGVKD. The clonotype was recovered from a human patient who received a liver transplant. The graft donor may have contributed some T cells. The V call is TRBV10-3, the J call TRBJ1-2; maybe TRBD1 (5 bases). The sample here was CD8+ T cells from blood, taken 12 months after liver transplant. The CDR3 loop reads CATLGDDYGYTF. The CDR3 DNA reads TGTGCCACCCTAGGGGACGACTATGGCTACACCTTC.